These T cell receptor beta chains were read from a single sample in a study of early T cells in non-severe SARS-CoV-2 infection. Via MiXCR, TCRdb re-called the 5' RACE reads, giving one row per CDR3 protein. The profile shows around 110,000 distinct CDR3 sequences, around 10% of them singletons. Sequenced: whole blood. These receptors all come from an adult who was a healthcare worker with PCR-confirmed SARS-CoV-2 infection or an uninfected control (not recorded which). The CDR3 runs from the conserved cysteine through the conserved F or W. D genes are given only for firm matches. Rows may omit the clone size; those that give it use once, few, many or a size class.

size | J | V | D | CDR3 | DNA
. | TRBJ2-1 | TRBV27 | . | CASSDRPESNEQFF | TGTGCCAGCAGTGATCGACCGGAGAGCAATGAGCAGTTCTTC
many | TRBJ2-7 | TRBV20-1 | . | CSATPGTPYYEQYF | TGCAGTGCTACACCCGGGACTCCCTACTACGAGCAGTACTTC
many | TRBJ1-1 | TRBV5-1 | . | CASSQQGFRNTEAFF | TGCGCCAGCAGTCAACAGGGTTTCAGGAACACTGAAGCTTTCTTT
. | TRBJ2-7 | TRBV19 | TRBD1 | CASTPGTGPYEQYF | TGTGCCAGTACCCCCGGGACAGGGCCCTACGAGCAGTACTTC
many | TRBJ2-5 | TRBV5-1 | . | CASSLAGEGETQYF | TGCGCCAGCAGCTTGGCAGGGGAGGGGGAGACCCAGTACTTC
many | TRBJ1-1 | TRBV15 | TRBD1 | CATSRDQGDREAFF | TGTGCCACCAGCAGAGATCAGGGGGACAGAGAAGCTTTCTTT
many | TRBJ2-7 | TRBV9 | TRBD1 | CASSETPGGEQYF | TGTGCCAGCAGCGAAACCCCAGGGGGCGAGCAGTACTTC
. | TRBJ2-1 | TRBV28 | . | CASSTRNEQFF | TGTGCCAGCAGTACTCGAAATGAGCAGTTCTTC
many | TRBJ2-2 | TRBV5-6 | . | CASSEDTGELFF | TGTGCCAGCAGCGAGGACACCGGGGAGCTGTTTTTT
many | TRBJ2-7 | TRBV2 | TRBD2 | CASSRGGRTYEQYF | TGTGCCAGCAGCCGGGGGGGGCGTACCTACGAGCAGTACTTC
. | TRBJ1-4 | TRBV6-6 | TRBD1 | CASSYPGTGSATNEKLFF | TGTGCCAGCAGTTACCCCGGGACAGGGTCTGCAACTAATGAAAAACTGTTTTTT
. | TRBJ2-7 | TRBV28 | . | CASTDRADSYEQYF | TGTGCCAGCACCGACCGGGCCGACTCCTACGAGCAGTACTTC
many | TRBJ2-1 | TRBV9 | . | CASSVVVGVGNEQFF | TGTGCCAGCAGCGTAGTGGTGGGTGTGGGCAATGAGCAGTTCTTC
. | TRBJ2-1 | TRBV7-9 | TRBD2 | CATVPSGIVYNEQFF | TGTGCCACCGTTCCTAGCGGGATAGTCTACAATGAGCAGTTCTTC
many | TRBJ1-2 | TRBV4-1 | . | CASSHIGSLYGYTF | TGCGCCAGCAGCCATATTGGATCCCTCTATGGCTACACCTTC
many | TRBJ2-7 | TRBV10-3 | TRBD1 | CAIRDPVRDRDYEQYF | TGTGCCATCAGGGACCCCGTCCGGGACAGGGACTACGAGCAGTACTTC